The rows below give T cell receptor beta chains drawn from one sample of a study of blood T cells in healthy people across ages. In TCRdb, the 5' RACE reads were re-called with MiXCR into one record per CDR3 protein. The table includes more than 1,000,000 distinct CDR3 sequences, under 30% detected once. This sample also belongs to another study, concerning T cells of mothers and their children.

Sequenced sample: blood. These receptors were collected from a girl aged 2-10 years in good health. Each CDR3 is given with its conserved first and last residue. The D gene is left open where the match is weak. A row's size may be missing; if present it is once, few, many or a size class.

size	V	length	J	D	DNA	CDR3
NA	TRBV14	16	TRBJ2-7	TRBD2	TGTGCCAGCAGCCAAGACGAGGCGGGACTAGACTACGAGCAGTACTTC	CASSQDEAGLDYEQYF
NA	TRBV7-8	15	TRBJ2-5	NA	TGTGCCAGCAGCTTAGCGATGTCGAGGGCAGAGACCCAGTACTTC	CASSLAMSRAETQYF
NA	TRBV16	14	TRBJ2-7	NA	TGTGCCAGCAGCCCATATACAGCCTCCTACGAGCAGTACTTC	CASSPYTASYEQYF
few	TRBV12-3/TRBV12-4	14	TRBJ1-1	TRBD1	TGTGCCAGCACCACGACAGGGATGAACACTGAAGCTTTCTTT	CASTTTGMNTEAFF
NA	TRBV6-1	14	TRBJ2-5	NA	TGTGCCAGCAGTGTCTTACAGGGACAAGAGACCCAGTACTTC	CASSVLQGQETQYF
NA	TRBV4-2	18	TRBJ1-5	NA	TGTGCCAGCAGCCAAGATCCCTTCGACAGTTACCCCAATCAGCCCCAGCATTTT	CASSQDPFDSYPNQPQHF
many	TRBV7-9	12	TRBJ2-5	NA	TGTGCCAGCAGCCTGACAGAAGAGACCCAGTACTTC	CASSLTEETQYF
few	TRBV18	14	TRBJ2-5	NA	TGTGCCAGCTCCCGGGACGCTGCCAGAGAGACCCAGTACTTC	CASSRDAARETQYF
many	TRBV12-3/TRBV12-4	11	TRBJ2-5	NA	TGTGCCAGCACAATCGGCGAGACCCAGTACTTC	CASTIGETQYF
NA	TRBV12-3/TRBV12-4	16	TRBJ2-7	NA	TGTGCCAGCAGTTTAGAGGGCTCTACCGGCTCCTACGAGCAGTACTTC	CASSLEGSTGSYEQYF
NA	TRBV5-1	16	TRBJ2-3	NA	TGCGCCAGCAGCTCCCCCAAGGGGTCCACCACAGATACGCAGTATTTT	CASSSPKGSTTDTQYF
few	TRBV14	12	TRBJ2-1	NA	TGTGCCAGCAGTCAACACGGGAATGAGCAGTTCTTC	CASSQHGNEQFF
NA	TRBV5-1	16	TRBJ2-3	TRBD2	TGCGCCAGTGGTTCCCGAACCGGGACTAGCATATATACGCAGTATTTT	CASGSRTGTSIYTQYF
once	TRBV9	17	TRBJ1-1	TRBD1	TGTGCCAGCAGCGTAGGGGCGACAGGGGGCCCGAACACTGAAGCTTTCTTT	CASSVGATGGPNTEAFF
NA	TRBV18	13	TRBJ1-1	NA	TGTGCCAGCTCATCACCGGGGGGATTTGAAGCTTTCTTT	CASSSPGGFEAFF
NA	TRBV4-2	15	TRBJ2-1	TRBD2	TGTGCCAGCAGCCTACTGAGGGGAGGGAGTAATGAGCAGTTCTTC	CASSLLRGGSNEQFF
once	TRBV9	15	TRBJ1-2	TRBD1	TGTGCCAGCAGCGTGCGGGACAGACCGAACTATGGCTACACCTTC	CASSVRDRPNYGYTF
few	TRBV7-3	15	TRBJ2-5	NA	TGTGCCAGCAGCTCATTAGGGACGCAAGAAGAGACCCAGTACTTC	CASSSLGTQEETQYF
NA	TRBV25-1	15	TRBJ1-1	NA	TGTGCCAGCAGTGAAGGAGGAGGGACGAACACTGAAGCTTTCTTT	CASSEGGGTNTEAFF
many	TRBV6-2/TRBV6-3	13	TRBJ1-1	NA	TGTGCCAGCAGTTACGGAGGGGACACTGAAGCTTTCTTT	CASSYGGDTEAFF
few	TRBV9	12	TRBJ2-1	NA	TGTGCCAGCAGCGCCCAGGGTAGTGAGCAGTTCTTC	CASSAQGSEQFF
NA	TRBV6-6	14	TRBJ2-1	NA	TGTGCCAGCACATTGGACTCCTCCTACAATGAGCAGTTCTTC	CASTLDSSYNEQFF
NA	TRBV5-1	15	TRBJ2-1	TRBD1	TGCGCCAGCAGCGAGGACAGGGAGGTAAGAAATGAGCAGTTCTTC	CASSEDREVRNEQFF
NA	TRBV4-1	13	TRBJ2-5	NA	TGCGCCAGCAGCCCCTGGTACCGGGAGACCCAGTACTTC	CASSPWYRETQYF
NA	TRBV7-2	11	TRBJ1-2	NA	TGTGCCACCAGGGGCACATATGGCTACACCTTC	CATRGTYGYTF
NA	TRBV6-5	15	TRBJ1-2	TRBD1	TGTGCCAGCAGTCGCTATACCGGACAGGAAGGTCGCTACACCTTC	CASSRYTGQEGRYTF
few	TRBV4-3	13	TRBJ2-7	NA	TGCGCCAGCAGCCGTGACTCTGGGTACGAGCAGTACTTC	CASSRDSGYEQYF
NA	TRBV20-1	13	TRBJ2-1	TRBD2	TGCAGTGCTAGGGGGGGGGAGTCACATGAGCAGTTCTTC	CSARGGESHEQFF
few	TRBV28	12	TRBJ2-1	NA	TGTGCCAGCAGGTCAGACACCAATGAGCAGTTCTTC	CASRSDTNEQFF
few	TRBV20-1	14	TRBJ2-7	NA	TGCAGTGCCACCGACAGTGACCGTACCTACGAGCAGTACTTC	CSATDSDRTYEQYF
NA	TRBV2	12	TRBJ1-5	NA	TGTGCCAGCAGTGAACCTATCCAGCCCCAGCATTTT	CASSEPIQPQHF
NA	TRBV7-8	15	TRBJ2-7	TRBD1	TGTGCCAGCAGCGTGGGGACAGGGGGCAGACAGGAGCAGTACTTC	CASSVGTGGRQEQYF
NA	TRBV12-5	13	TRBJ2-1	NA	TGTGCCAGTGGTTTGGGGGCGTACAATGAGCAGTTCTTC	CASGLGAYNEQFF
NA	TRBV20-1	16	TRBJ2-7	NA	TGCAGTGCTTTGGCCAAAAACGGGAGAAACTGGTACGAGCAGTACTTC	CSALAKNGRNWYEQYF